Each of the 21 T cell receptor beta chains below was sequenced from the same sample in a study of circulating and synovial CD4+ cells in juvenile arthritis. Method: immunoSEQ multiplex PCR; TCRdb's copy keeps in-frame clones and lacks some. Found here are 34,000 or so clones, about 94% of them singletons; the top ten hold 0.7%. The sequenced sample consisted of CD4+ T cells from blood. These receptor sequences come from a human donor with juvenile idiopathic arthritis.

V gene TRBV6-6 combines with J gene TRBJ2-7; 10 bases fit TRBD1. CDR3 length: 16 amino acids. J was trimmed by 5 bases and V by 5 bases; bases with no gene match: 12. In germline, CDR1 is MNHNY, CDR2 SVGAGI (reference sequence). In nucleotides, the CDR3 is TGTGCCAGCAGTCCTCTCCCGGGACAGGGGTCCCACGAGCAGTACTTC. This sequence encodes CASSPLPGQGSHEQYF.

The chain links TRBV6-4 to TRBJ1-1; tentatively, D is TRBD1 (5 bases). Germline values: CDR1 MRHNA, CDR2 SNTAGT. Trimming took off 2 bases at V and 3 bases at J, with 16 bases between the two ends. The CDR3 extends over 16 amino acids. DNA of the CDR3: TGTGCCAGCAGTGACGCCCCGGGAGGGGCGGACACTGAAGCTTTCTTT. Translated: CASSDAPGGADTEAFF.

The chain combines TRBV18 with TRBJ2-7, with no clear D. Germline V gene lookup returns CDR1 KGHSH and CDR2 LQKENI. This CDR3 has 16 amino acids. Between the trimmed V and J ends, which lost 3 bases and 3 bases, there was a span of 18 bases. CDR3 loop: CASSPSSSLLGYEQYF. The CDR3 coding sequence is TGTGCCAGCTCACCTTCATCCTCTCTCCTAGGCTACGAGCAGTACTTC.

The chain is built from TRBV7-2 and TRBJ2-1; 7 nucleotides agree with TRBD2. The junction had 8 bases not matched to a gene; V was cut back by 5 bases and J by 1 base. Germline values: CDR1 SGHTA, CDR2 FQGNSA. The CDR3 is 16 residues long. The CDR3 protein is CASSTFPRGSYNEQFF. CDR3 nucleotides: TGTGCCAGCAGCACCTTCCCGCGGGGGTCCTACAATGAGCAGTTCTTC.

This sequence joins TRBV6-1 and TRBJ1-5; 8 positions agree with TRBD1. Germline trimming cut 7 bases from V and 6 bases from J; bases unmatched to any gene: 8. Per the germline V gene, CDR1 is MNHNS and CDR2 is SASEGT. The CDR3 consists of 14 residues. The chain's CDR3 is CASTSDRGVQPQHF. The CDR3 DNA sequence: TGTGCCAGCACCTCAGACAGGGGTGTTCAGCCCCAGCATTTT.

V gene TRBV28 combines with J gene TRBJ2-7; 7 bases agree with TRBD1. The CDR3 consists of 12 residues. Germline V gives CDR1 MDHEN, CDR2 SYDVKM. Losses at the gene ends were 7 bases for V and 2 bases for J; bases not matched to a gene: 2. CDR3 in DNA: TGTGCCAGCAACGGACAGGCCTACGAGCAGTACTTC. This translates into CASNGQAYEQYF.

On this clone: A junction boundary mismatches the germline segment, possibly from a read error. The chain's CDR3 is CASSLGLTSSYNEQFF. CDR3 bases: TGTGCTAGCAGCTTAGGGCTTACATCGTCCTACAATGAGCAGTTCTTC. This chain links TRBV7-7 with TRBJ2-1; no definite D call. The CDR3 is 16 amino acids. In germline, CDR1 is SSHAT, CDR2 FNYEAQ (reference sequence).

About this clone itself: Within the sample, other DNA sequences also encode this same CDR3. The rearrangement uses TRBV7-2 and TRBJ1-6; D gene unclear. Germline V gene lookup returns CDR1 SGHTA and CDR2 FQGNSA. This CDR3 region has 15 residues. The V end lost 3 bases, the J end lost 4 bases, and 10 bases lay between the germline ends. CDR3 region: CASSFGAGYNSPLHF. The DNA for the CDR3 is TGTGCCAGCAGCTTCGGCGCGGGGTATAATTCACCCCTCCACTTT.

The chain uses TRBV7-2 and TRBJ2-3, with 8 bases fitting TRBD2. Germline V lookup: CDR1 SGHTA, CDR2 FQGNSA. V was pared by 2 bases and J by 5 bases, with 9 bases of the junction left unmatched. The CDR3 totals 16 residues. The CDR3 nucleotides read TGTGCCAGCAGCTTAAGGTCGGGGGGGCCGGGAGATACGCAGTATTTT. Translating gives CASSLRSGGPGDTQYF. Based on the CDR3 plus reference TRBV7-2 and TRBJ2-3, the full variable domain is GAGVSQSPSNKVTEKGKDVELRCDPISGHTALYWYRQSLGQGLEFLIYFQGNSAPDKSGLPSDRFSAERTGGSVSTLTIQRTQQEDSAVYLCASSLRSGGPGDTQYFGPGTRLTVL.

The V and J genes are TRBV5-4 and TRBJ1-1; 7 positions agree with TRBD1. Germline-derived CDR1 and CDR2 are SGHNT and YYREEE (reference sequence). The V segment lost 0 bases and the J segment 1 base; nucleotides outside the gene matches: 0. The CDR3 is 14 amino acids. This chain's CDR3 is CASSLDRGNTEAFF. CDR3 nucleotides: TGTGCCAGCAGCTTGGACAGGGGGAACACTGAAGCTTTCTTT.

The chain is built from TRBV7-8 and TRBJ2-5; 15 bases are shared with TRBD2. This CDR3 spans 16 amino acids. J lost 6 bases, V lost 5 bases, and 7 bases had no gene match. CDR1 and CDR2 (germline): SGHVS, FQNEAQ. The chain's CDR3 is CASSPGLAGGPQTQYF. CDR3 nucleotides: TGTGCCAGCAGCCCCGGACTAGCGGGGGGGCCGCAGACCCAGTACTTC. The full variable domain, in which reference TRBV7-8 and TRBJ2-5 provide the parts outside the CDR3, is GAGVSQSPRYKVAKRGQDVALRCDPISGHVSLFWYQQALGQGPEFLTYFQNEAQLDKSGLPSDRFFAERPEGSVSTLKIQRTQQEDSAVYLCASSPGLAGGPQTQYFGPGTRLLVL.

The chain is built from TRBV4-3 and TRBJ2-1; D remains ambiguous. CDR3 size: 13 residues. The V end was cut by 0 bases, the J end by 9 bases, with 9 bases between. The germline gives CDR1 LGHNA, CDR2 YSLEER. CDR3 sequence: CASSQERWSEQFF. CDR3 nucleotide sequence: TGCGCCAGCAGCCAAGAGAGGTGGAGTGAGCAGTTCTTC.

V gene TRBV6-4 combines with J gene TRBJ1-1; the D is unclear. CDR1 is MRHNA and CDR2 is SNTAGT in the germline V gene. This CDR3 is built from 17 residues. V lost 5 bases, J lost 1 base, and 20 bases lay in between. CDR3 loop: CASSRKLGEVANTEAFF. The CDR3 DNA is TGTGCCAGCAGTAGGAAATTGGGAGAGGTTGCGAACACTGAAGCTTTCTTT.

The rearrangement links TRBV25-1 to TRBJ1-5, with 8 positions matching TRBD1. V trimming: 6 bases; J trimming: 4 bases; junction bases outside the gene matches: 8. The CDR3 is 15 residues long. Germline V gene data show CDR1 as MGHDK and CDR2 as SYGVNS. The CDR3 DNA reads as TGTGCCAGCAGCGGACAGGGTAGCTCTAATCAGCCCCAGCATTTT. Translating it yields CASSGQGSSNQPQHF.

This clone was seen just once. The DNA of the CDR3 is TGTGCCAGCAGCCAGGGATTGACAGGGGGGGGTCAGCCCCAGCATTTT. It yields the protein CASSQGLTGGGQPQHF. The rearrangement links TRBV5-6 to TRBJ1-5; TRBD1 matches 9 bases. After removal of 4 bases from V and 6 bases from J, the junction contained 11 bases not matched to a gene. The CDR3 has 16 amino acids. The germline V gene encodes CDR1 SGHDT and CDR2 YYEEEE.

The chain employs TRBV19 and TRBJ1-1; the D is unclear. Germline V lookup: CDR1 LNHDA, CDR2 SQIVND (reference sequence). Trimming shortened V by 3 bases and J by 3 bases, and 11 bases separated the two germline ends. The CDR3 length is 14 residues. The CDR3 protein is CASSIRTSYTEAFF. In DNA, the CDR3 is TGTGCCAGTAGTATCCGTACATCGTACACTGAAGCTTTCTTT.

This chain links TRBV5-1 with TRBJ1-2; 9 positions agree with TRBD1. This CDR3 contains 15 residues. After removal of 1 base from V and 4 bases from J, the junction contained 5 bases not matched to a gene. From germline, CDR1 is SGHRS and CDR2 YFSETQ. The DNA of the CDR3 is TGCGCCAGCAGCTTGTTTAGGACAGGGGCCTATGGCTACACCTTC. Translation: CASSLFRTGAYGYTF.

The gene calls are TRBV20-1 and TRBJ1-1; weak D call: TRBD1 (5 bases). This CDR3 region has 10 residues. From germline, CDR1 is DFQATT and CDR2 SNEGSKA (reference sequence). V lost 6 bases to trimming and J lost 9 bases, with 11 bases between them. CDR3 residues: CSAPGGKAFF. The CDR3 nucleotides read TGCAGTGCCCCCGGGGGAAAAGCTTTCTTT.

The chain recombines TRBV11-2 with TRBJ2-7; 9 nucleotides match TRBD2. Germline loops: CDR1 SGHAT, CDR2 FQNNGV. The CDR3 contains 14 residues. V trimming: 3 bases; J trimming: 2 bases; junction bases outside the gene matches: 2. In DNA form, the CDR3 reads TGTGCCAGCAGCTTGACTAGCGGACCCTACGAGCAGTACTTC. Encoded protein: CASSLTSGPYEQYF.

CDR3: CSVGGEETQYF. The CDR3 region has the DNA TGCAGCGTTGGGGGGGAAGAGACCCAGTACTTC. This chain links TRBV29-1 with TRBJ2-5; a possible D gene is TRBD2 (6 bases). The CDR3 runs 11 residues. CDR1 is SQVTM and CDR2 is ANQGSEA in the germline V gene. V was cut by 4 bases and J by 3 bases, with 6 bases left in between.

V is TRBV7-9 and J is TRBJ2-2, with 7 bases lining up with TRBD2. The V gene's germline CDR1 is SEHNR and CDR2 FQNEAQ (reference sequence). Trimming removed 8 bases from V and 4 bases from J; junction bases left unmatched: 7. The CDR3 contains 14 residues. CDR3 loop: CASRLSGGTGELFF. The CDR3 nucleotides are TGTGCCAGCCGACTCTCGGGGGGCACCGGGGAGCTGTTTTTT.